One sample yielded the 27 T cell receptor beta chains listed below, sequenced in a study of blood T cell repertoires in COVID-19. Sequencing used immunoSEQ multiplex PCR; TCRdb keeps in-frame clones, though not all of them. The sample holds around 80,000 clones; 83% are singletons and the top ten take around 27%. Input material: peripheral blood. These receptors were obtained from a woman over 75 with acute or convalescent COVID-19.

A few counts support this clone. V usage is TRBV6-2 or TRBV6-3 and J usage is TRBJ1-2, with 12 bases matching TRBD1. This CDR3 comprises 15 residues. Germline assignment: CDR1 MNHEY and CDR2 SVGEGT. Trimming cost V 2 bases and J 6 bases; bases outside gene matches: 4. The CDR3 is CASSYPGQGADGYTF. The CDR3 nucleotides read TGTGCCAGCAGTTACCCGGGACAGGGGGCGGATGGCTACACCTTC.

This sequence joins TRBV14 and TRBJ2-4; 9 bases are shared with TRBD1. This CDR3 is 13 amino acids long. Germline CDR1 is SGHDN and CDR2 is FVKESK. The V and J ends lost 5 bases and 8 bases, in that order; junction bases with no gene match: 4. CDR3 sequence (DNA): TGTGCCAGCAGCTTAGACAGGGGGGACATTCAGTACTTC. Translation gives CASSLDRGDIQYF.

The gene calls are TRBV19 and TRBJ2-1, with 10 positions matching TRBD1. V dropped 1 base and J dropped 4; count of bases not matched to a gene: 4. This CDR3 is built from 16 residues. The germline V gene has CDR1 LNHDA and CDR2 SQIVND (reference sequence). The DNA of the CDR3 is TGTGCCAGTAGTATAGTCGGGGGACAGGGGTACAATGAGCAGTTCTTC. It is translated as CASSIVGGQGYNEQFF.

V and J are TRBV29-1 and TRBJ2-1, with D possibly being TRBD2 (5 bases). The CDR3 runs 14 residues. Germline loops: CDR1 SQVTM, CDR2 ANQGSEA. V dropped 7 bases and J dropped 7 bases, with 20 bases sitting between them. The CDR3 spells CSATLTGSVNEQFF. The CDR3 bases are TGCAGCGCAACCCTAACGGGATCTGTAAATGAGCAGTTCTTC.

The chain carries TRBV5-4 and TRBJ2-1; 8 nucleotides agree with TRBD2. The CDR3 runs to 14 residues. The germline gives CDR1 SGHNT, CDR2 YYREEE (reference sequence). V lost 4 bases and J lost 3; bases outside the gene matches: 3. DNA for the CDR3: TGTGCCAGCAGCGCGGGGGGCTACTACAATGAGCAGTTCTTC. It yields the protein CASSAGGYYNEQFF. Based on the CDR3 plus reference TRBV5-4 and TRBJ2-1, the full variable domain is ETGVTQSPTHLIKTRGQQVTLRCSSQSGHNTVSWYQQALGQGPQFIFQYYREEENGRGNFPPRFSGLQFPNYSSELNVNALELDDSALYLCASSAGGYYNEQFFGPGTRLTVL.

CDR3 bases: TGCGCCAGCAGCCAAGATTCCCGACAGGGGGCCCCTTTACAGCAGTACTTC. It translates to CASSQDSRQGAPLQQYF. This chain uses TRBV4-1 with TRBJ2-7, with 10 positions matching TRBD1. Germline V gene sequence: CDR1 MGHRA, CDR2 YSYEKL. CDR3 length equals 17 residues. V trimming: 0 bases; J trimming: 8 bases; junction bases outside the gene matches: 13.

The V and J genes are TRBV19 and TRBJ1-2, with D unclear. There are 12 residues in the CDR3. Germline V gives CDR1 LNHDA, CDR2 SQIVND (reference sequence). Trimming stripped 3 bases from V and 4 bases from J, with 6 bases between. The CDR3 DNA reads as TGTGCCAGTAGTATGGCCAGCTATGGCTACACCTTC. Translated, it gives CASSMASYGYTF.

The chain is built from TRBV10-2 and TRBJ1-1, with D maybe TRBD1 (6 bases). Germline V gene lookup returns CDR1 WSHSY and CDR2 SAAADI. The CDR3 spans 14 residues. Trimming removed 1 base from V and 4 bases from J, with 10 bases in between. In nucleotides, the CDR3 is TGCGCCAGCAGTGAGTTAGGGGGTGGCACTGAAGCTTTCTTT. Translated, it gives CASSELGGGTEAFF.

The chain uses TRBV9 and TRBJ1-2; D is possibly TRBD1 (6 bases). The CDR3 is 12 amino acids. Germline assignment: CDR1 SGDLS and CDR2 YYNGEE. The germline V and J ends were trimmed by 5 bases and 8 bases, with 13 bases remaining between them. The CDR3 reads CASSPPRGGYTF. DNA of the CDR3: TGTGCCAGCAGTCCCCCTAGGGGGGGCTACACCTTC.

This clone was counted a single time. The CDR3 DNA sequence: TGTGCCAGCAGCCTAAATCAGCCCCAGCATTTT. Protein: CASSLNQPQHF. The rearrangement joins TRBV28 to TRBJ1-5; D gene uncertain. The germline V gene encodes CDR1 MDHEN and CDR2 SYDVKM. Trimming removed 6 bases from V and 4 bases from J, with 4 bases in between. The CDR3 has 11 residues.

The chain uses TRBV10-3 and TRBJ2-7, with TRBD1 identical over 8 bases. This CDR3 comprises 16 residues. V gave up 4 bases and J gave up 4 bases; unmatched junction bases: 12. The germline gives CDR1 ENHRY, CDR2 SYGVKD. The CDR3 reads CAISGGTGIRVYEQYF. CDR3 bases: TGTGCCATCAGTGGGGGGACAGGAATTAGGGTATACGAGCAGTACTTC.

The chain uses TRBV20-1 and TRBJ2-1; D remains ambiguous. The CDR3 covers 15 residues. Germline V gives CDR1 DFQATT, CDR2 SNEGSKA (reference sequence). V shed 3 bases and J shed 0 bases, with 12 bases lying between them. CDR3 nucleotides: TGCAGTGCTAGTCCGCCCGACAACTCCTACAATGAGCAGTTCTTC. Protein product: CSASPPDNSYNEQFF.

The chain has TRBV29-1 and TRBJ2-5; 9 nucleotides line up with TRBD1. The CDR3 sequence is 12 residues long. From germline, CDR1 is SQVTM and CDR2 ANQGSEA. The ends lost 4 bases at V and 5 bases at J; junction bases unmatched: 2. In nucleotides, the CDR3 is TGCAGCGTTGTTGGGACAGGGGAGACCCAGTACTTC. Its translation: CSVVGTGETQYF.

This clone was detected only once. The CDR3 loop is CASRSGFDEQYF. The DNA for the CDR3 is TGTGCCAGCAGGTCAGGTTTCGACGAGCAGTACTTC. The genes are TRBV6-6 and TRBJ2-7; D is ambiguous. Germline V gives CDR1 MNHNY, CDR2 SVGAGI (reference sequence). The ends were cut back, 6 bases at V and 5 bases at J, with 11 bases in the middle. This CDR3 region has 12 residues.

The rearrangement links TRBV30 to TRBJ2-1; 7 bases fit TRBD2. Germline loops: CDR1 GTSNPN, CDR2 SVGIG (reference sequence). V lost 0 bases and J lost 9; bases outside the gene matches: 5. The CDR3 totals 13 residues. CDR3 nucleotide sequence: TGTGCCTGGAGTGTAGGCGGGAGAGGTGAGCAGTTCTTC. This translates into CAWSVGGRGEQFF.

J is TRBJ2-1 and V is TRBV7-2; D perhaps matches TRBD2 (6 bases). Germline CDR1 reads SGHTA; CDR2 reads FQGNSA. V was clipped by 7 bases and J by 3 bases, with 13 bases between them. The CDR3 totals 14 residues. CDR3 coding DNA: TGTGCCAGCATCCCCGGGACTGGCTACAATGAGCAGTTCTTC. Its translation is CASIPGTGYNEQFF.

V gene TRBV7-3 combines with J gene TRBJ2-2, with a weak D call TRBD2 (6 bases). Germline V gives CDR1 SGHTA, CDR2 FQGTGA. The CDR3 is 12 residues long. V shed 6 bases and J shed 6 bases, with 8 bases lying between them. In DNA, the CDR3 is TGTGCCAGCAGACCTAGCGCCGGGGAGCTGTTTTTT. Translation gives CASRPSAGELFF.

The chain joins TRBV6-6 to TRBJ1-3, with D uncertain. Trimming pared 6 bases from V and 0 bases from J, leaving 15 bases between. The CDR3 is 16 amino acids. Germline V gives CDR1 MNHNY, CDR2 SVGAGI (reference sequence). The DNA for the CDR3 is TGTGCCAGCAGCCACTCGGGAGGGAGCTCTGGAAACACCATATATTTT. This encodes CASSHSGGSSGNTIYF.

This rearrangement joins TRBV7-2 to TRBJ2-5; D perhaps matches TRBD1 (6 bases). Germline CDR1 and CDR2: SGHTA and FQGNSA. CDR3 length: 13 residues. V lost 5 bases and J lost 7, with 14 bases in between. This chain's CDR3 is CASSTQGEGTQYF. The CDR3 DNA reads TGTGCCAGCAGCACACAGGGCGAGGGGACCCAGTACTTC.

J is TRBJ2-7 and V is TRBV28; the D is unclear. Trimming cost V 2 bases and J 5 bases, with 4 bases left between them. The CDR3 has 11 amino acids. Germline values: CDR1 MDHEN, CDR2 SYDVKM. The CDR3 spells CASSLRDEQYF. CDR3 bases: TGTGCCAGCAGTTTACGGGACGAGCAGTACTTC.

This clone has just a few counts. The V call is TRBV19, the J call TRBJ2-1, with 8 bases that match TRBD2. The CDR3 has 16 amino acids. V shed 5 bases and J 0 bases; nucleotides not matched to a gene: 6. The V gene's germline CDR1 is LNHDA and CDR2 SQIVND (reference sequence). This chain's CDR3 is CASSGYGRVSYNEQFF. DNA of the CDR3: TGTGCCAGTAGTGGGTACGGGAGGGTCTCCTACAATGAGCAGTTCTTC.

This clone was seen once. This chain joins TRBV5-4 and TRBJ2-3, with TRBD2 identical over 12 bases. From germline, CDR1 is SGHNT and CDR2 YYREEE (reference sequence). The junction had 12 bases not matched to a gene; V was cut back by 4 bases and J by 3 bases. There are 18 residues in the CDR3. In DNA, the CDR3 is TGTGCCAGCAGCATCTTCCTAGCGGGAGGGCCGGGGACAGATACGCAGTATTTT. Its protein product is CASSIFLAGGPGTDTQYF.

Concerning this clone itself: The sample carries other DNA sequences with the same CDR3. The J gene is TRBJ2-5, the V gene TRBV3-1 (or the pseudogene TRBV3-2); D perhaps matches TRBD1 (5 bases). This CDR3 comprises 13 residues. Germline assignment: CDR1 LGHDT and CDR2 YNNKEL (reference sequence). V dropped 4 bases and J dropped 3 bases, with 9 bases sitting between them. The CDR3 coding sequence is TGTGCCAGCAGCCGTGAAGGGGAAGAGACCCAGTACTTC. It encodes CASSREGEETQYF.

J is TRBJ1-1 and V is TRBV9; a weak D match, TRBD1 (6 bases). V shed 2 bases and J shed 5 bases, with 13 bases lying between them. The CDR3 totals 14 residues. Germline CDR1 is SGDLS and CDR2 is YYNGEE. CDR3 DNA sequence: TGTGCCAGCAGCGTGGGGGCGAGGGGAACTGAAGCTTTCTTT. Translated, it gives CASSVGARGTEAFF.

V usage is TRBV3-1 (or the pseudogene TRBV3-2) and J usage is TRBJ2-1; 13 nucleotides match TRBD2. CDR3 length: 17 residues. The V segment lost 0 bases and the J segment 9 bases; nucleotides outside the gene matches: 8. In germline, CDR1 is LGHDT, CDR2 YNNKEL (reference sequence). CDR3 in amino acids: CASSQDGLAGVGVEQFF. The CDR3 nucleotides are TGTGCCAGCAGCCAAGATGGACTAGCGGGAGTAGGAGTTGAGCAGTTCTTC.

Here the CDR3 reads CASSWGQSYGYTF. CDR3 bases: TGTGCCAGCAGTTGGGGGCAGAGCTATGGCTACACCTTC. The chain employs TRBV6-6 and TRBJ1-2, with D possibly matching TRBD1 (6 bases). CDR1 and CDR2 (germline): MNHNY, SVGAGI (reference sequence). Trimming took off 4 bases at V and 4 bases at J, with 10 bases between the two ends. The CDR3 loop spans 13 amino acids.

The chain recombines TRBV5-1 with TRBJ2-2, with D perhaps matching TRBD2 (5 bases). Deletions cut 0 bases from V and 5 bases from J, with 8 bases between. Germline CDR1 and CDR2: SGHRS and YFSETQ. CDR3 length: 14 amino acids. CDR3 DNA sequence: TGCGCCAGCAGCTTGGATCTAGCTACCGGGGAGCTGTTTTTT. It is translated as CASSLDLATGELFF.